These 14 T cell receptor beta chains were sequenced from one sample in a study of T cell responses to AZD1222 COVID-19 vaccine. Sequenced by immunoSEQ multiplex PCR; TCRdb stores in-frame clones only, minus some. The sample lists around 130,000 clones, 93% occurring once. This specimen was peripheral blood, taken on day 0 of AZD1222 vaccination. The receptors were gathered from an adult in good health.

This clone was seen a single time. The chain links TRBV19 to TRBJ1-3; weak D call: TRBD1 (5 bases). Germline V gene lookup returns CDR1 LNHDA and CDR2 SQIVND (reference sequence). V dropped 3 bases and J dropped 2 bases, with 11 bases sitting between them. CDR3 length equals 15 residues. The CDR3 coding sequence is TGTGCCAGTAGTATCCAGGGAGCTACTGGAAACACCATATATTTT. This codes for CASSIQGATGNTIYF.

The CDR3 here is CASSPPHEETQYF. CDR3 DNA: TGTGCCAGCAGCCCGCCCCACGAGGAGACCCAGTACTTC. The rearrangement links TRBV7-9 to TRBJ2-5, with D unclear. The CDR3 loop spans 13 amino acids. Trimming removed 5 bases from V and 5 bases from J, with 12 bases in between. Germline CDR1 reads SEHNR; CDR2 reads FQNEAQ (reference sequence). Together with reference TRBV7-9 and TRBJ2-5, the CDR3 gives the full variable domain: DTGVSQNPRHKITKRGQNVTFRCDPISEHNRLYWYRQTLGQGPEFLTYFQNEAQLEKSRLLSDRFSAERPKGSFSTLEIQRTEQGDSAMYLCASSPPHEETQYFGPGTRLLVL.

With respect to this clone: This specimen includes other DNA sequences encoding the same CDR3. The genes are TRBV15 and TRBJ1-6; D remains unclear. Germline V gene sequence: CDR1 LNHNV, CDR2 YYDKDF (reference sequence). This CDR3 is 15 amino acids long. The ends were cut back, 3 bases at V and 10 bases at J, with 16 bases in the middle. The CDR3 DNA is TGTGCCACCAGCAGGGGCGGTGGCAGGAGCTCACCCCTCCACTTT. Encoded protein: CATSRGGGRSSPLHF.

The V and J genes are TRBV4-2 and TRBJ2-2; 8 bases agree with TRBD2. The germline V gene has CDR1 LGHNA and CDR2 YNFKEQ. The ends lost 4 bases at V and 1 base at J; junction bases unmatched: 5. The CDR3 contains 16 residues. The CDR3: CASSPREGQNTGELFF. The CDR3 bases are TGTGCCAGCAGCCCCCGGGAGGGTCAGAACACCGGGGAGCTGTTTTTT.

V usage is TRBV6-5 and J usage is TRBJ1-1, with 9 bases matching TRBD1. This CDR3 is built from 15 residues. Germline assignment: CDR1 MNHEY and CDR2 SVGAGI. The J segment lost 6 bases and the V segment lost 4 bases, leaving 9 bases of the junction unmatched. The CDR3 DNA reads as TGTGCCAGCAGTTCCGGAGGGACAGGGAGATCTGAAGCTTTCTTT. Its translation is CASSSGGTGRSEAFF.

This sequence joins TRBV11-2 and TRBJ2-4; D possibly corresponds to TRBD1 (6 bases). The CDR3 length is 16 residues. Trimming removed 3 bases at V and 1 base at J, with 13 bases between. Germline V CDR1 and CDR2: SGHAT, FQNNGV. The CDR3 reads CASSFSRQGAKNIQYF. The CDR3 DNA is TGTGCCAGCAGCTTTTCCCGGCAGGGGGCCAAAAACATTCAGTACTTC.

The chain has TRBV30 and TRBJ1-5; no clear D gene. CDR1 and CDR2 from the germline V gene are GTSNPN and SVGIG (reference sequence). There are 15 residues in the CDR3. Deletions cut 1 base from V and 6 bases from J, with 16 bases between. The DNA for the CDR3 is TGTGCCTGGAGTGCTTCTGGGCAGCATGGTCAGCCCCAGCATTTT. Protein: CAWSASGQHGQPQHF.

The genes are TRBV28 and TRBJ1-2; D unclear. Looked up from germline, CDR1 is MDHEN and CDR2 is SYDVKM. The CDR3 sequence is 13 residues long. V gave up 7 bases and J gave up 8 bases, with 17 bases separating them. In DNA form, the CDR3 reads TGTGCCAGCACCACCCCGGGGAGACGAGGCTACACCTTC. It is translated as CASTTPGRRGYTF.

This clone was detected only once. This chain uses TRBV24-1 with TRBJ1-1; 7 bases are shared with TRBD1. V shed 7 bases and J 1 base; nucleotides not matched to a gene: 8. The CDR3 spans 15 residues. CDR1 and CDR2 (germline): KGHDR, SFDVKD. The CDR3 loop reads CATSPPKGANTEAFF. CDR3 nucleotide sequence: TGTGCCACCAGCCCCCCAAAGGGGGCGAACACTGAAGCTTTCTTT.

This clone has just a few counts. This chain connects TRBV7-9 to TRBJ1-1; D is perhaps TRBD1 (6 bases). The V gene's germline CDR1 is SEHNR and CDR2 FQNEAQ (reference sequence). Trimming took 5 bases from V and 0 from J, leaving 19 bases between them. The CDR3 sequence is 17 residues long. CDR3 residues: CASSRGGKQNMNTEAFF. CDR3 DNA: TGTGCCAGCAGCCGAGGGGGAAAACAGAACATGAACACTGAAGCTTTCTTT.

Regarding this clone: Other nucleotide sequences in the sample specify the same CDR3. The gene calls are TRBV24-1 and TRBJ2-2, with TRBD2 identical over 11 bases. The CDR3 is 14 amino acids. V was clipped by 9 bases and J by 5 bases; unmatched bases: 4. Germline loops: CDR1 KGHDR, CDR2 SFDVKD. The CDR3 reads CATGASGGTGELFF. The CDR3 DNA follows: TGTGCCACCGGGGCTAGCGGGGGGACCGGGGAGCTGTTTTTT.

This chain connects TRBV4-3 to TRBJ1-1; 11 bases are shared with TRBD1. V lost 3 bases, J lost 5 bases, and 5 bases stayed unmatched. The CDR3 sequence is 15 residues long. The germline V gene encodes CDR1 LGHNA and CDR2 YSLEER. The chain's CDR3 is CASSQAGTGGTEAFF. The CDR3 DNA reads as TGCGCCAGCAGCCAGGCTGGGACAGGGGGAACTGAAGCTTTCTTT.

This clone was seen just once. The V call is TRBV5-1, the J call TRBJ2-1; possibly TRBD1 for D (5 bases). The CDR3 consists of 16 residues. V was trimmed by 0 bases and J by 4 bases, leaving 14 bases between them. The germline V gene encodes CDR1 SGHRS and CDR2 YFSETQ. The chain's CDR3 is CASSLGLGAEYNEQFF. The CDR3 DNA reads TGCGCCAGCAGCTTGGGGTTAGGGGCAGAATACAATGAGCAGTTCTTC.

The rearrangement uses TRBV6-4 and TRBJ2-3; 11 bases line up with TRBD2. The V segment lost 2 bases and the J segment 5 bases; nucleotides outside the gene matches: 0. Germline CDR1 and CDR2: MRHNA and SNTAGT. CDR3 length: 14 amino acids. The CDR3 nucleotides read TGTGCCAGCAGTGACGGACTAGCGGGAGATACGCAGTATTTT. Translating gives CASSDGLAGDTQYF.